The 17 T cell receptor beta chains reported below all come from one sample, sequenced in a study of OX40 agonist ivuxolimab in advanced cancers. Measured with immunoSEQ multiplex PCR; TCRdb has only the in-frame clones, and not every one. Of around 61,000 clones in the sample, 82% were seen once. The material was CD4+ or CD8+ T cells sorted from blood, obtained in a trial of the OX40 agonist ivuxolimab. The receptors come from an adult with an advanced solid tumor such as melanoma, head and neck, liver or kidney cancer.

The J gene is TRBJ2-7, the V gene TRBV7-2; D gene unclear. The CDR3 runs to 15 residues. The ends were cut back, 4 bases at V and 0 bases at J, with 13 bases in the middle. CDR1 and CDR2 (germline): SGHTA, FQGNSA. The CDR3 region is CASSYLGRNSYEQYF. As DNA, the CDR3 is TGTGCCAGCAGCTATTTGGGCAGGAACTCCTACGAGCAGTACTTC.

The J gene is TRBJ2-4, the V gene TRBV30; the match to TRBD2 covers 8 bases. The CDR3 consists of 14 residues. The V gene end was trimmed by 4 bases and the J gene end by 4 bases; junction bases not matched to a gene: 6. The V gene's germline CDR1 is GTSNPN and CDR2 SVGIG (reference sequence). CDR3 region: CAWTAQRGKNIQYF. The CDR3 DNA reads as TGTGCCTGGACTGCTCAGCGGGGGAAAAACATTCAGTACTTC.

CDR3 sequence (DNA): TGCAGCGTCCGGACACGTTACAATGAGCAGTTCTTC. Amino acids: CSVRTRYNEQFF. This chain uses TRBV29-1 with TRBJ2-1, with a possible D match to TRBD1 (5 bases). The germline V and J ends were trimmed by 6 bases and 4 bases, with 10 bases remaining between them. Germline assignment: CDR1 SQVTM and CDR2 ANQGSEA. The CDR3 has 12 residues.

The gene calls are TRBV7-9 and TRBJ2-7, with 7 nucleotides matching TRBD1. Germline CDR1 and CDR2: SEHNR and FQNEAQ (reference sequence). After removal of 3 bases from V and 5 bases from J, the junction contained 13 bases not matched to a gene. This CDR3 region has 16 residues. CDR3 DNA: TGTGCCAGCAGCTTGGGAGACAGGGTCGGGGCGGACGAGCAGTACTTC. Amino acid sequence: CASSLGDRVGADEQYF.

J is TRBJ1-2 and V is TRBV6-1, with D uncertain. The CDR3 runs to 13 residues. V was cut by 6 bases and J by 8 bases, with 16 bases left in between. Germline CDR1 is MNHNS and CDR2 is SASEGT. The CDR3, as DNA: TGTGCCAGCAGAATCCCCCCAAGGGAGGGCTACACCTTC. Translated, it gives CASRIPPREGYTF.

The chain combines TRBV28 with TRBJ2-3; TRBD2 aligns across 8 bases. Germline lookup yields CDR1 MDHEN and CDR2 SYDVKM. The CDR3 runs 16 residues. The V gene end was trimmed by 10 bases and the J gene end by 7 bases; junction bases not matched to a gene: 19. The CDR3 protein is CATTTRRGRIGNTQYF. The CDR3 DNA is TGTGCCACCACAACACGGCGCGGGAGGATAGGGAATACGCAGTATTTT.

V usage is TRBV9 and J usage is TRBJ1-5; D possibly corresponds to TRBD1 (5 bases). The V end lost 3 bases, the J end lost 3 bases, and 10 bases lay between the germline ends. Germline CDR1 reads SGDLS; CDR2 reads YYNGEE. This CDR3 is built from 14 residues. For the CDR3, the DNA is TGTGCCAGCAGCGCCAGGGCGGACAATCAGCCCCAGCATTTT. It translates to CASSARADNQPQHF.

This clone has just one count. The rearrangement links TRBV4-1 to TRBJ1-4, with D unresolved. Trimming took off 0 bases at V and 4 bases at J, with 9 bases between the two ends. Germline CDR1 is MGHRA and CDR2 is YSYEKL. The CDR3 totals 15 residues. The DNA for the CDR3 is TGCGCCAGCAGCCAAGATTTCGGGGATAATGAAAAACTGTTTTTT. This encodes CASSQDFGDNEKLFF.

The gene calls are TRBV10-3 and TRBJ1-1; D remains ambiguous. Germline V CDR1 and CDR2: ENHRY, SYGVKD. This CDR3 is built from 15 residues. Trimming shortened V by 0 bases and J by 5 bases, and 13 bases separated the two germline ends. The chain's CDR3 is CAISESLGRGTEAFF. The CDR3 DNA is TGTGCCATCAGTGAGTCACTTGGGCGGGGAACTGAAGCTTTCTTT.

This clone appeared a few times. The chain employs TRBV11-2 and TRBJ2-1, with 11 bases fitting TRBD2. With V trimmed by 0 bases and J by 1 base, 11 bases remained unmatched. This CDR3 is built from 20 residues. In germline, CDR1 is SGHAT, CDR2 FQNNGV. As DNA, the CDR3 is TGTGCCAGCAGCTTAGATCGGGGACTAGCGGCCAGGGGGTCCTACAATGAGCAGTTCTTC. Protein sequence: CASSLDRGLAARGSYNEQFF. The full variable domain, in which reference TRBV11-2 and TRBJ2-1 provide the parts outside the CDR3, is EAGVAQSPRYKIIEKRQSVAFWCNPISGHATLYWYQQILGQGPKLLIQFQNNGVVDDSQLPKDRFSAERLKGVDSTLKIQPAKLEDSAVYLCASSLDRGLAARGSYNEQFFGPGTRLTVL.

The chain joins TRBV6-5 to TRBJ2-1; 7 bases align to TRBD1. V trimming: 6 bases; J trimming: 10 bases; junction bases outside the gene matches: 15. Germline assignment: CDR1 MNHEY and CDR2 SVGAGI. This CDR3 is 15 amino acids long. CDR3 in amino acids: CASRPDRNLRDEQFF. The CDR3, as DNA: TGTGCCAGCAGACCGGACAGGAACCTCCGGGACGAGCAGTTCTTC.

The chain is built from TRBV19 and TRBJ2-1; D gene unclear. From germline, CDR1 is LNHDA and CDR2 SQIVND (reference sequence). The CDR3 covers 14 residues. V gave up 7 bases and J gave up 0 bases, with 10 bases separating them. CDR3 loop: CASTVTSSYNEQFF. The CDR3 DNA follows: TGTGCCAGTACCGTTACGAGCTCCTACAATGAGCAGTTCTTC.

This clone was seen more than once but under ten times. The chain has TRBV2 and TRBJ1-3; no clear D gene. Trimming took off 6 bases at V and 4 bases at J, with 19 bases between the two ends. Germline CDR1 and CDR2: SNHLY and FYNNEI. The CDR3 runs 16 residues. The CDR3 sequence: CASSSPVRGRGNTIYF. CDR3 coding DNA: TGTGCCAGCAGCTCCCCCGTGCGGGGTCGAGGAAACACCATATATTTT.

This clone has a handful of counts. The same CDR3 is also encoded by other DNA sequences in this sample. The CDR3 DNA reads TGTGCCAGCAGTACAGAGCAAGAGACCCAGTACTTC. Translation: CASSTEQETQYF. This chain uses TRBV2 with TRBJ2-5; no clear D. This CDR3 region has 12 residues. The V gene's germline CDR1 is SNHLY and CDR2 FYNNEI. The V gene lost 5 bases and the J gene lost 2 bases, with 6 bases spanning the gap.

The chain employs TRBV11-2 and TRBJ2-3; tentative D call: TRBD2 (5 bases). Trimming took off 5 bases at V and 2 bases at J, with 14 bases between the two ends. The germline V gene has CDR1 SGHAT and CDR2 FQNNGV. CDR3 size: 15 residues. CDR3 sequence: CASSHARTFTDTQYF. For the CDR3, the DNA is TGTGCCAGCAGCCACGCTCGGACTTTCACAGATACGCAGTATTTT.

V usage is TRBV27 and J usage is TRBJ1-2; TRBD1 matches at 8 bases. V trimming: 3 bases; J trimming: 7 bases; junction bases outside the gene matches: 13. The CDR3 is 16 amino acids. Germline CDR1 reads MNHEY; CDR2 reads SMNVEV (reference sequence). CDR3 amino acids: CASSLDPWTGTGGYTF. Written as DNA, the CDR3 is TGTGCCAGCAGTTTGGATCCCTGGACAGGGACCGGTGGCTACACCTTC.

The CDR3 reads CASSVGPSGQGVESPLHF. The CDR3 coding sequence is TGCGCCAGCAGCGTTGGCCCCAGCGGACAGGGTGTAGAGTCACCCCTCCACTTT. The V gene is TRBV5-1, the J gene TRBJ1-6; TRBD1 matches at 8 bases. The CDR3 covers 18 residues. CDR1 and CDR2 from the germline V gene are SGHRS and YFSETQ. V lost 4 bases, J lost 10 bases, and 19 bases stayed unmatched.